These 3 T cell receptor beta chains originate from one sample sequenced in a study of blood T cell repertoires in COVID-19. The repertoire was sequenced with immunoSEQ multiplex PCR; TCRdb's copy has only in-frame clones and lacks some. This table holds some 240,000 clones, approximately 80% found once. Sequencing input: peripheral blood. These TCRs come from a woman older than 75 with COVID-19, enrolled during active disease.

The chain has TRBV5-6 and TRBJ2-3; D not certain. This CDR3 has 14 residues. Trimming shortened V by 4 bases and J by 1 base, and 10 bases separated the two germline ends. Germline assignment: CDR1 SGHDT and CDR2 YYEEEE. The CDR3, as DNA: TGTGCCAGCAGCCCCCGGGTAGGCACAGATACGCAGTATTTT. Its translation: CASSPRVGTDTQYF.

This clone is a singleton in its sample. This chain uses TRBV3-1 (or the pseudogene TRBV3-2) with TRBJ2-3; TRBD2 aligns across 8 bases. Germline CDR1 LGHDT, CDR2 YNNKEL (reference sequence). CDR3 length: 15 amino acids. After removal of 3 bases from V and 6 bases from J, the junction contained 8 bases not matched to a gene. CDR3 nucleotide sequence: TGTGCCAGCAGCCAGTATCGGGGGGGCCTGGATACGCAGTATTTT. Translation gives CASSQYRGGLDTQYF.

This sequence joins TRBV5-1 and TRBJ1-2; 8 positions match TRBD1. With V trimmed by 4 bases and J by 4 bases, 6 bases remained unmatched. Germline CDR1 and CDR2: SGHRS and YFSETQ. The CDR3 runs 14 residues. CDR3 protein: CASSHDRGGYGYTF. The CDR3 bases are TGCGCCAGCAGCCACGACAGGGGTGGCTATGGCTACACCTTC.